This TCR beta chain appears in the sequencing data of a study of cytomegalovirus exposure and HLA in healthy donors. As concerns this clone: The target antigen is unknown.

Primers for the PCR totalled 60 Vbeta and 13 Jbeta. Profiling relied on immunoSEQ multiplex PCR, and the TCRdb table lists in-frame clones only, not all of them. The sample holds under 150,000 clones, approximately 79% seen once. Notes on the study in general: In a later analysis, DRB1 alleles had the most associated TCRs; HLA-C alleles the fewest.

CDR1 is SGHTA, CDR2 FQGNSA, per germline. CDR3 length: 16 residues. V was clipped by 5 bases and J by 7 bases; unmatched bases: 10. This receptor was obtained from a woman between 45 and 65 years old in good health and CMV-seropositive. Input material: PBMCs. V and J are TRBV7-2 and TRBJ1-6, with 8 bases matching TRBD1. The CDR3 is CASSPTRGLVNSPLHF. CDR3 nucleotide sequence: TGTGCCAGCAGCCCGACCAGGGGGCTTGTGAATTCACCCCTCCACTTT.